What follows are 23 T cell receptor beta chains derived from one specimen sequenced in a study of CD8 T cells in Susac syndrome. The RNA input was 0.5 to 1 ug, and it was reverse transcribed with random hexamers. Each CDR3 protein is one row after TCRdb ran MiXCR on the immunoSEQ multiplex PCR reads. The data hold around 80,000 distinct CDR3 sequences, with under 95% observed a single time. The sample comprised CD8+ T cells from PBMCs. These receptors were collected from a human donor with Susac syndrome.

The V and J genes are TRBV5-6 and TRBJ1-2; no definite D call. The CDR3 sequence is 14 residues long. The V gene's germline CDR1 is SGHDT and CDR2 YYEEEE. Trimming left V 1 base short and J 0 bases short, with 7 bases between. CDR3 sequence: CASSLLVANYGYTF. The CDR3 DNA sequence: TGTGCCAGCAGCTTGCTAGTAGCTAACTATGGCTACACCTTC.

The rearrangement joins TRBV28 to TRBJ2-7; 7 bases match TRBD2. The length of the CDR3 is 15 residues. V shed 6 bases, J shed 4 bases, and the junction held 12 bases outside the gene matches. CDR1 is MDHEN, CDR2 SYDVKM, per germline. CDR3 amino acids: CASSPRDYLPYEQYF. The DNA for the CDR3 is TGTGCCAGCAGCCCCAGGGACTACCTCCCATACGAGCAGTACTTC. Looking up the rest from reference TRBV28 and TRBJ2-7 gives the full variable domain: DVKVTQSSRYLVKRTGEKVFLECVQDMDHENMFWYRQDPGLGLRLIYFSYDVKMKEKGDIPEGYSVSREKKERFSLILESASTNQTSMYLCASSPRDYLPYEQYFGPGTRLTVT.

This clonotype showed up just once. The chain joins TRBV7-7 to TRBJ2-5; D is unclear. V shed 0 bases and J shed 7 bases, with 9 bases lying between them. The CDR3 spans 13 residues. Germline V CDR1 and CDR2: SSHAT, FNYEAQ (reference sequence). The chain's CDR3 is CASSLAGDGTQYF. The CDR3 bases are TGTGCCAGCAGCTTAGCTGGGGATGGGACCCAGTACTTC. The full variable domain, completed using reference TRBV7-7 and TRBJ2-5, is GAGVSQSPRYKVTKRGQDVTLRCDPISSHATLYWYQQALGQGPEFLTYFNYEAQPDKSGLPSDRFSAERPEGSISTLTIQRTEQRDSAMYRCASSLAGDGTQYFGPGTRLLVL.

The chain carries TRBV27 and TRBJ1-4; no definite D call. CDR3 length: 16 residues. V was cut by 3 bases and J by 7 bases, with 18 bases left in between. CDR1 is MNHEY and CDR2 is SMNVEV in the germline V gene (reference sequence). In DNA form, the CDR3 reads TGTGCCAGCAGTTTTTCAGCACTCACGATCGTTGAAAAACTGTTTTTT. This encodes CASSFSALTIVEKLFF.

This clonotype was found once. The chain combines TRBV7-9 with TRBJ2-1; no definite D call. The ends were cut back, 4 bases at V and 10 bases at J, with 5 bases in the middle. The germline V gene has CDR1 SEHNR and CDR2 FQNEAQ (reference sequence). The CDR3 totals 10 residues. The CDR3 DNA reads TGTGCCAGCAGCTCGGGCGAGCAGTTCTTC. Translating it yields CASSSGEQFF.

This clonotype appeared once. V usage is TRBV25-1 and J usage is TRBJ2-3, with 14 bases lining up with TRBD2. The CDR3 is 18 amino acids. The germline V gene has CDR1 MGHDK and CDR2 SYGVNS. Losses at the gene ends were 3 bases for V and 4 bases for J; bases not matched to a gene: 9. DNA of the CDR3: TGTGCCAGCAGTGACGAGAACACGGGACTAGCGGGAGCAGATACGCAGTATTTT. Amino acid sequence: CASSDENTGLAGADTQYF.

The chain has TRBV28 and TRBJ2-5; D is unresolved. CDR1 is MDHEN and CDR2 is SYDVKM in the germline V gene. The CDR3 is 12 residues long. Deletions cut 4 bases from V and 4 bases from J, with 7 bases between. For the CDR3, the DNA is TGTGCCAGCAGTTCTTTGCGAGAGACCCAGTACTTC. Translation gives CASSSLRETQYF.

The rearrangement joins TRBV2 to TRBJ1-5; D remains ambiguous. V lost 6 bases and J lost 4, with 10 bases in between. In germline, CDR1 is SNHLY, CDR2 FYNNEI. This CDR3 comprises 13 residues. The CDR3 spells CASSREGNQPQHF. CDR3 coding DNA: TGTGCCAGCAGCAGAGAGGGAAATCAGCCCCAGCATTTT.

This sequence joins TRBV3-1 and TRBJ2-5; 12 nucleotides line up with TRBD2. The CDR3 is 16 residues long. CDR1 LGHDT and CDR2 YNNKEL come from the germline V gene (reference sequence). The trim removed 4 bases at V and 4 bases at J, leaving 7 bases unmatched. The CDR3 loop is CASSPLAGGPSETQYF. The CDR3 bases are TGTGCCAGCAGCCCCCTAGCGGGGGGGCCTTCAGAGACCCAGTACTTC.

The gene calls are TRBV28 and TRBJ1-2, with D unclear. V lost 3 bases to trimming and J lost 6 bases, with 11 bases between them. The CDR3 contains 13 residues. CDR1 and CDR2 from the germline V gene are MDHEN and SYDVKM. The chain's CDR3 is CASSFMQVNGYTF. The CDR3 DNA sequence: TGTGCCAGCAGTTTTATGCAGGTTAATGGCTACACCTTC.

The V gene is TRBV27, the J gene TRBJ2-1; D is ambiguous. Trimming stripped 0 bases from V and 8 bases from J, with 11 bases between. The germline V gene encodes CDR1 MNHEY and CDR2 SMNVEV (reference sequence). This CDR3 region has 14 residues. CDR3 nucleotide sequence: TGTGCCAGCAGTTTATCGAGCCTAGACCATGAGCAGTTCTTC. Translated: CASSLSSLDHEQFF.

This clonotype was seen a single time. This rearrangement joins TRBV19 to TRBJ1-1; D gene uncertain. Trimming left V 5 bases short and J 3 bases short, with 10 bases between. The CDR3 loop spans 13 amino acids. Germline V gene sequence: CDR1 LNHDA, CDR2 SQIVND (reference sequence). CDR3 in amino acids: CASSSTADTEAFF. CDR3 coding DNA: TGTGCCAGTAGTTCAACTGCGGACACTGAAGCTTTCTTT.

The genes are TRBV4-2 and TRBJ1-1, with D perhaps matching TRBD1 (5 bases). Looked up from germline, CDR1 is LGHNA and CDR2 is YNFKEQ. The CDR3 extends over 20 amino acids. The V end was cut by 0 bases, the J end by 0 bases, with 23 bases between. CDR3 sequence (DNA): TGTGCCAGCAGCCAAGATACGAAGGGGCTTTACGAATACATGAACACTGAAGCTTTCTTT. This codes for CASSQDTKGLYEYMNTEAFF.

The V and J genes are TRBV28 and TRBJ1-1; 10 bases are a match to TRBD1. CDR1 is MDHEN, CDR2 SYDVKM, per germline. The ends lost 5 bases at V and 5 bases at J; junction bases unmatched: 5. The CDR3 contains 14 residues. CDR3 loop: CASSTDRGLTEAFF. The CDR3 coding sequence is TGTGCCAGCAGTACCGACAGGGGGCTTACTGAAGCTTTCTTT. Drawing the rest from reference TRBV28 and TRBJ1-1, the complete variable domain is DVKVTQSSRYLVKRTGEKVFLECVQDMDHENMFWYRQDPGLGLRLIYFSYDVKMKEKGDIPEGYSVSREKKERFSLILESASTNQTSMYLCASSTDRGLTEAFFGQGTRLTVV.

The chain couples TRBV15 to TRBJ2-7; 7 bases agree with TRBD2. The CDR3 spans 14 residues. The germline V gene has CDR1 LNHNV and CDR2 YYDKDF (reference sequence). J gave up 3 bases and V 5 bases, and 7 bases lay outside the gene matches. The CDR3 sequence: CATSERDGYYEQYF. The CDR3 DNA reads TGTGCCACCAGCGAGCGGGACGGATACTACGAGCAGTACTTC.

The CDR3 nucleotides read TGTGCCAGCAGTGAAGGTAGTGGTCGAGGGGATCAGCCCCAGCATTTT. This encodes CASSEGSGRGDQPQHF. The chain links TRBV6-1 to TRBJ1-5, with D possibly being TRBD1 (5 bases). V was shortened by 1 base and J by 5 bases, with 15 bases between the two germline ends. Germline CDR1 reads MNHNS; CDR2 reads SASEGT. CDR3 length: 16 residues.

The V gene is TRBV11-3, the J gene TRBJ2-1; D unresolved. The CDR3 is 15 residues long. Per germline, CDR1 SGHNT and CDR2 YENEEA. Trimming stripped 0 bases from V and 6 bases from J, with 12 bases between. The CDR3: CASSLEIAAINEQFF. In nucleotides, the CDR3 is TGTGCCAGCAGCTTAGAGATCGCGGCGATCAATGAGCAGTTCTTC. The whole variable domain, filled in from reference TRBV11-3 and TRBJ2-1, reads EAGVVQSPRYKIIEKKQPVAFWCNPISGHNTLYWYLQNLGQGPELLIRYENEEAVDDSQLPKDRFSAERLKGVDSTLKIQPAELGDSAVYLCASSLEIAAINEQFFGPGTRLTVL.

The chain employs TRBV18 and TRBJ2-1; tentatively, D is TRBD2 (6 bases). The germline V gene has CDR1 KGHSH and CDR2 LQKENI. This CDR3 region has 15 residues. V dropped 0 bases and J dropped 2 bases, with 8 bases sitting between them. In DNA form, the CDR3 reads TGTGCCAGCTCACCACCCGGAGGGGCCTACAATGAGCAGTTCTTC. It yields the protein CASSPPGGAYNEQFF.

The rearrangement uses TRBV5-1 and TRBJ1-1, with TRBD1 as a possible D gene (5 bases). Germline V gives CDR1 SGHRS, CDR2 YFSETQ. V shed 4 bases and J shed 8 bases, with 18 bases lying between them. The CDR3 has 14 residues. As DNA, the CDR3 is TGCGCCAGCAGCCAAAATCAGGGTGCACCCGAAGCTTTCTTT. This codes for CASSQNQGAPEAFF.

Remarks on this clonotype: At one of its ends the junction is not consistent with the germline gene, which may arise from a read error. The chain couples TRBV6-1 to TRBJ1-2; D unresolved. The CDR3 consists of 11 residues. CDR1 and CDR2 (germline): MNHNS, SASEGT. The CDR3 sequence is CASSAAQMGYF. DNA for the CDR3: TGTGCCAGCAGTGCCGCCCAAATGGGGTACTTC.

The rearrangement joins TRBV5-1 to TRBJ2-7, with 7 bases matching TRBD1. CDR1 and CDR2 from the germline V gene are SGHRS and YFSETQ. J gave up 2 bases and V 0 bases, and 5 bases lay outside the gene matches. The CDR3 is 15 residues long. CDR3 nucleotide sequence: TGCGCCAGCAGCTTGGCATCGGGACAGACCTACGAGCAGTACTTC. This gives the protein CASSLASGQTYEQYF.

This chain links TRBV7-2 with TRBJ1-3; D is unresolved. V lost 4 bases and J lost 1, with 17 bases in between. The CDR3 runs 17 residues. Germline values: CDR1 SGHTA, CDR2 FQGNSA. This CDR3 is CASSSGWVDESGNTIYF. The CDR3 DNA sequence: TGTGCCAGCAGCTCTGGTTGGGTAGACGAATCTGGAAACACCATATATTTT.

This clonotype showed up just once. The chain joins TRBV5-6 to TRBJ2-1, with TRBD2 matching 10 bases. V gave up 6 bases and J gave up 4 bases; unmatched junction bases: 10. From germline, CDR1 is SGHDT and CDR2 YYEEEE. This CDR3 comprises 16 residues. The CDR3 loop is CASTYTGTSAYNEQFF. The DNA for the CDR3 is TGTGCCAGCACCTACACCGGGACTAGCGCGTACAATGAGCAGTTCTTC.